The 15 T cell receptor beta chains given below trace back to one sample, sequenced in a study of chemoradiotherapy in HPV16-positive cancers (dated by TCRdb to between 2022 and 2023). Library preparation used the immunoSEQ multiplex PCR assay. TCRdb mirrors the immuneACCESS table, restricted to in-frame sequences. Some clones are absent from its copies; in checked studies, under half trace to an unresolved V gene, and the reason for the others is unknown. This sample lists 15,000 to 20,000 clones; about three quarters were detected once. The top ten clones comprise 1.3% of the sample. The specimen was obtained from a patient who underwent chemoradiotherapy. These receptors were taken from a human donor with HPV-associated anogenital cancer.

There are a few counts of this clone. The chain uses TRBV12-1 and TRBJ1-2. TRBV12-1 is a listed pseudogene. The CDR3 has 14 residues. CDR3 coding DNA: TGTGCCAGCAGCTTTTCCGTTTCAGGGACTGGCTACACCTTC. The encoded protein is CASSFSVSGTGYTF.

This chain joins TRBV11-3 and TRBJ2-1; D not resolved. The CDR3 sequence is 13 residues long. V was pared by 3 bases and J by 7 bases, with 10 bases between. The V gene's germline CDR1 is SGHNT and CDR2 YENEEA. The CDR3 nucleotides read TGTGCCAGCAGCTTTGGCAGTGCTAATGAGCAGTTCTTC. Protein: CASSFGSANEQFF.

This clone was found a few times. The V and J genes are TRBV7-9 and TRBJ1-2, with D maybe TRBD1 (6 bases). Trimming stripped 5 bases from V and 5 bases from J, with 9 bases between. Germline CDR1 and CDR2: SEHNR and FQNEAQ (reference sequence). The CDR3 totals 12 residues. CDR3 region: CASSPQGYGYTF. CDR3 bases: TGTGCCAGCAGCCCACAGGGATATGGCTACACCTTC.

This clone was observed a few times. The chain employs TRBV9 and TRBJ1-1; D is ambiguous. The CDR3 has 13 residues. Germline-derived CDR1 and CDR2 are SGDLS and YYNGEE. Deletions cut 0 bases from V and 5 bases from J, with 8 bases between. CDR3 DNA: TGTGCCAGCAGCGTAGTCTACGGGACTGAAGCTTTCTTT. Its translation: CASSVVYGTEAFF.

CDR3 nucleotide sequence: TGTGCCAGCAGCTTTGCAGGGGGCGAAGAAGAAAAACTGTTTTTT. It specifies CASSFAGGEEEKLFF. This sequence joins TRBV5-4 and TRBJ1-4, with TRBD1 identical over 8 bases. Looked up from germline, CDR1 is SGHNT and CDR2 is YYREEE (reference sequence). J lost 8 bases, V lost 2 bases, and 8 bases had no gene match. The length of the CDR3 is 15 residues.

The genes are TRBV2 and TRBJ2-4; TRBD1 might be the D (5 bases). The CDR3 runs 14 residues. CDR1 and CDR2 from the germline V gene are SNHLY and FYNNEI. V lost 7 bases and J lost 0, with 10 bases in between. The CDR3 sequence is CASNDRLAKNIQYF. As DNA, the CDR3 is TGTGCCAGCAACGACAGATTAGCCAAAAACATTCAGTACTTC.

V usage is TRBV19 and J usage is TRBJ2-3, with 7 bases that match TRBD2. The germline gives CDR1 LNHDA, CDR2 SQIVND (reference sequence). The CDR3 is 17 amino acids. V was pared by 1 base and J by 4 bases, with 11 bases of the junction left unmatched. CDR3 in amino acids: CASSIGTAGRRPDTQYF. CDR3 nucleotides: TGTGCCAGTAGTATAGGCACAGCGGGGCGCCGCCCAGATACGCAGTATTTT.

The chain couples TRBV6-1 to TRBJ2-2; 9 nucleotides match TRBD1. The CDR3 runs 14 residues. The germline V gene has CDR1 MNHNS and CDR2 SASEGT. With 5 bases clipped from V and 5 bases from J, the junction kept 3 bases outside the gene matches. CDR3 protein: CASSRQGVTGELFF. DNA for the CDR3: TGTGCCAGCAGTCGACAGGGGGTGACCGGGGAGCTGTTTTTT.

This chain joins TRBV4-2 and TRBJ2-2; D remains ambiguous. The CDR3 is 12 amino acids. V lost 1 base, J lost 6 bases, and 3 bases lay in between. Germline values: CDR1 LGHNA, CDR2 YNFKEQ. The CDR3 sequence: CASSQAAGELFF. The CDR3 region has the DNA TGTGCCAGCAGCCAAGCGGCCGGGGAGCTGTTTTTT.

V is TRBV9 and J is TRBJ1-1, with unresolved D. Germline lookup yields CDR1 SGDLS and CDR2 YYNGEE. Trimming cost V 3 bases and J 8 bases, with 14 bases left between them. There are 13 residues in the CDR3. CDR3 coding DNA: TGTGCCAGCAGCGCGTTAGGAGGAGGCGAAGCTTTCTTT. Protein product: CASSALGGGEAFF.

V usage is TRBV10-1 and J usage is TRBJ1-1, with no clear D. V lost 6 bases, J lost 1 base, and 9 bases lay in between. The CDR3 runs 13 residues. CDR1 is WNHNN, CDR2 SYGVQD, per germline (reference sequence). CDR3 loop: CASSPRSNTEAFF. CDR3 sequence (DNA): TGCGCCAGCAGCCCAAGGTCGAACACTGAAGCTTTCTTT.

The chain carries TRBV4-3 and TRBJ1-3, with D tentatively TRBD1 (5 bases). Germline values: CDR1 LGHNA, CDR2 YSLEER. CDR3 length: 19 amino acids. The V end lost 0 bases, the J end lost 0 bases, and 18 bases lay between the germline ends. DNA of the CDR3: TGCGCCAGCAGCCAAGACATGATTGGGGGGATACCCTCTGGAAACACCATATATTTT. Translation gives CASSQDMIGGIPSGNTIYF.

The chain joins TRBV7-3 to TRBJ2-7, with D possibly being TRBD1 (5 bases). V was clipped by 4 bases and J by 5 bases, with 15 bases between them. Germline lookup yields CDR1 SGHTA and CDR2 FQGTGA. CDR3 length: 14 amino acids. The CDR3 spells CASSSSGWSDEQYF. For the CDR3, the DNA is TGTGCCAGCAGCTCATCAGGGTGGAGTGACGAGCAGTACTTC.

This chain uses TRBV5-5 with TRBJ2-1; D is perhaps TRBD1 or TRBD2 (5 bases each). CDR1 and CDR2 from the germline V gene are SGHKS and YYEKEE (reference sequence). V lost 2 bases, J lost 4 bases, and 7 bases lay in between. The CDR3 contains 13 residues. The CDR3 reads CASSFGAYNEQFF. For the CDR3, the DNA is TGTGCCAGCAGCTTCGGGGCTTACAATGAGCAGTTCTTC.

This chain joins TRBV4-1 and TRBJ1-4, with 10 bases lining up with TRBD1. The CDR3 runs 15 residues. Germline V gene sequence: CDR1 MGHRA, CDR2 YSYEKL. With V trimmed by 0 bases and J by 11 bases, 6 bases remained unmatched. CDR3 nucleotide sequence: TGCGCCAGCAGCCAAGAACCGGGACAGGGGAGGAAACTGTTTTTT. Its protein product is CASSQEPGQGRKLFF.